These 28 T cell receptor beta chains share one sample of origin, sequenced in a study of OX40 agonist ivuxolimab in advanced cancers. The data were produced by immunoSEQ multiplex PCR, yet TCRdb's version contains in-frame clones alone and is incomplete. The sample includes more than 60,000 clones, approximately 86% of them seen just once. Sample: CD4+ or CD8+ T cells sorted from blood, taken in a trial of the OX40 agonist ivuxolimab. The receptors come from an adult with an advanced solid tumor such as melanoma, head and neck, liver or kidney cancer.

The chain combines TRBV2 with TRBJ2-6; either TRBD1 or TRBD2 may supply D (6 bases each). This CDR3 spans 16 amino acids. Germline lookup yields CDR1 SNHLY and CDR2 FYNNEI. V was cut by 3 bases and J by 2 bases, with 11 bases left in between. This chain's CDR3 is CASSEFRGPGANVLTF. CDR3 nucleotides: TGTGCCAGCAGTGAGTTCCGGGGGCCTGGGGCCAACGTCCTGACTTTC.

The chain links TRBV7-2 to TRBJ1-2, with 8 bases identical to TRBD1. CDR1 and CDR2 from the germline V gene are SGHTA and FQGNSA. The ends lost 1 base at V and 2 bases at J; junction bases unmatched: 3. This CDR3 contains 15 residues. CDR3 protein: CASSLGTGTNYGYTF. DNA for the CDR3: TGTGCCAGCAGCTTAGGGACAGGGACAAACTATGGCTACACCTTC. The full variable domain, rest sourced from reference TRBV7-2 and TRBJ1-2, is GAGVSQSPSNKVTEKGKDVELRCDPISGHTALYWYRQSLGQGLEFLIYFQGNSAPDKSGLPSDRFSAERTGGSVSTLTIQRTQQEDSAVYLCASSLGTGTNYGYTFGSGTRLTVV.

As concerns this clone: Germline and junction disagree at one end, which may indicate a read error. This chain uses TRBV19 with TRBJ2-2; 7 bases are shared with TRBD1. This CDR3 comprises 13 residues. CDR1 LNHDA and CDR2 SQIVND come from the germline V gene (reference sequence). The CDR3 here is CASSRHRGRGELF. CDR3 coding DNA: TGTGCCAGTAGTAGACACAGGGGTCGAGGGGAGCTGTTT.

A word on this clone: Germline is not matched at one junction end, which may reflect a read error. The chain carries TRBV11-2 and TRBJ1-1; 7 bases align to TRBD1. This CDR3 is 14 amino acids long. Per the germline V gene, CDR1 is SGHAT and CDR2 is FQNNGV. In DNA, the CDR3 is TGTGCCAGCAGCCTCGCGGGACAGAACCCTGAAGCTTTCTTT. Residues: CASSLAGQNPEAFF.

The chain joins TRBV7-2 to TRBJ1-1; 8 bases fit TRBD1. CDR1 is SGHTA and CDR2 is FQGNSA in the germline V gene. V shed 4 bases, J shed 5 bases, and the junction held 6 bases outside the gene matches. The CDR3 covers 14 residues. The chain's CDR3 is CASSSRTGWTEAFF. The CDR3 nucleotides are TGTGCCAGCAGCTCCAGGACAGGGTGGACTGAAGCTTTCTTT.

The genes are TRBV27 and TRBJ2-2, with 8 bases matching TRBD1. Trimming removed 5 bases from V and 11 bases from J; junction bases left unmatched: 13. The CDR3 length is 15 residues. Germline V CDR1 and CDR2: MNHEY, SMNVEV (reference sequence). The CDR3 region has the DNA TGTGCCAGCAGTCCCCGACAGGGGCCTCAACTCGAGCTGTTTTTT. The encoded protein is CASSPRQGPQLELFF.

This rearrangement joins TRBV6-5 to TRBJ2-3; TRBD2 aligns across 7 bases. CDR3 size: 13 residues. Trimming cost V 0 bases and J 12 bases; bases outside gene matches: 6. Germline V gene sequence: CDR1 MNHEY, CDR2 SVGAGI. The CDR3 sequence is CASSYSRLAAQYF. CDR3 DNA sequence: TGTGCCAGCAGTTACTCGAGGCTAGCGGCCCAGTATTTT.

The V and J genes are TRBV19 and TRBJ1-6, with 8 bases identical to TRBD1. The germline CDR1 and CDR2 sequences are LNHDA and SQIVND (reference sequence). The CDR3 length is 16 residues. The trim removed 6 bases at V and 3 bases at J, leaving 7 bases unmatched. The chain's CDR3 is CASSRTDRDYNSPLHF. Written as DNA, the CDR3 is TGTGCCAGTAGCCGTACGGACAGGGACTATAATTCACCCCTCCACTTT.

The genes are TRBV6-5 and TRBJ1-3; D call uncertain. This CDR3 is built from 15 residues. Deletions cut 4 bases from V and 0 bases from J, with 10 bases between. Germline V CDR1 and CDR2: MNHEY, SVGAGI. The DNA of the CDR3 is TGTGCCAGCAGTTTTGAACAGCGCTCTGGAAACACCATATATTTT. Its protein product is CASSFEQRSGNTIYF.

V gene TRBV20-1 combines with J gene TRBJ2-5; maybe TRBD1 (6 bases). CDR1 and CDR2 (germline): DFQATT, SNEGSKA (reference sequence). The CDR3 runs 11 residues. CDR3 sequence: CTAGQQETQYF. The CDR3 bases are TGCACTGCCGGACAGCAAGAGACCCAGTACTTC.

This chain connects TRBV6-5 to TRBJ1-3; D possibly corresponds to TRBD1 (6 bases). Trimming pared 7 bases from V and 0 bases from J, leaving 13 bases between. The CDR3 loop spans 15 amino acids. Germline CDR1 and CDR2: MNHEY and SVGAGI. CDR3 nucleotides: TGTGCCAGCAAGCCAAGACAGGTCTCTGGAAACACCATATATTTT. Its protein product is CASKPRQVSGNTIYF.

V usage is TRBV18 and J usage is TRBJ1-4; TRBD1 agrees at 7 bases. Trimming removed 5 bases from V and 0 bases from J; junction bases left unmatched: 6. Germline lookup yields CDR1 KGHSH and CDR2 LQKENI. The CDR3 has 16 amino acids. The DNA of the CDR3 is TGTGCCAGCTCATCCAGGGGGTATGCAACTAATGAAAAACTGTTTTTT. Its protein product is CASSSRGYATNEKLFF.

Of note for this clone: Its ends do not fully match the called genes, so a read error is possible. At the DNA level, this CDR3 is encoded by other sequences in the same sample as well. The rearrangement uses TRBV5-1 and TRBJ2-2; D is tentatively TRBD1 or TRBD2 (5 bases each). This CDR3 has 14 residues. CDR1 SGHRS and CDR2 YFSETQ come from the germline V gene. The CDR3 protein is CASSSGPTSGELFF. The CDR3 DNA sequence: TGCGCCAGTAGCTCGGGACCAACTTCCGGGGAGCTGTTTTTT.

The chain uses TRBV5-1 and TRBJ2-1, with a possible D match to TRBD2 (7 bases). The CDR3 is 16 residues long. CDR1 and CDR2 (germline): SGHRS, YFSETQ. V was trimmed by 4 bases and J by 3 bases, leaving 17 bases between them. This CDR3 is CASSIPGGGIYNEQFF. CDR3 DNA: TGCGCCAGCAGCATCCCGGGCGGGGGCATCTACAATGAGCAGTTCTTC.

The chain has TRBV14 and TRBJ2-1; the D gene is possibly TRBD1 (5 bases). In germline, CDR1 is SGHDN, CDR2 FVKESK. With 0 bases removed from V and 14 bases from J, the gap between germline ends came to 14 bases. The CDR3 has 13 residues. CDR3 DNA sequence: TGTGCCAGCAGCCAAGACCCAAACAGGAAGAAGTTCTTC. Its translation: CASSQDPNRKKFF.

The rearrangement links TRBV5-1 to TRBJ1-1, with D unresolved. This CDR3 has 13 amino acids. With 4 bases removed from V and 4 bases from J, the gap between germline ends came to 11 bases. Germline CDR1 is SGHRS and CDR2 is YFSETQ. Written as DNA, the CDR3 is TGCGCCAGCAGCAGGACGCAACCCACTGAAGCTTTCTTT. Translating gives CASSRTQPTEAFF.

The V call is TRBV14, the J call TRBJ1-6; a weak D match, TRBD1 (5 bases). The CDR3 spans 14 residues. Germline-derived CDR1 and CDR2 are SGHDN and FVKESK. The V end was cut by 1 base, the J end by 6 bases, with 7 bases between. The CDR3, as DNA: TGTGCCAGCAGCCAAGGGACAAGTAATTCACCCCTCCACTTT. It yields the protein CASSQGTSNSPLHF.

CDR3 protein: CASSVGQSLNGYTF. The CDR3 DNA reads TGTGCCAGCAGCGTTGGACAGTCCTTGAATGGCTACACCTTC. This chain uses TRBV7-8 with TRBJ1-2, with a tentative D call TRBD1 (6 bases). This CDR3 comprises 14 residues. V was pared by 5 bases and J by 6 bases, with 16 bases between. Germline V CDR1 and CDR2: SGHVS, FQNEAQ.

The chain combines TRBV5-6 with TRBJ1-2; no reliable D call. Trimming stripped 0 bases from V and 1 base from J, with 7 bases between. This CDR3 is built from 14 residues. In germline, CDR1 is SGHDT, CDR2 YYEEEE. CDR3 amino acids: CASSLVGGNYGYTF. The CDR3 DNA reads as TGTGCCAGCAGCTTGGTGGGCGGTAACTATGGCTACACCTTC.

The rearrangement links TRBV29-1 to TRBJ1-1; 11 bases map to TRBD1. This CDR3 has 13 amino acids. Unmatched junction bases numbered 3, after V lost 1 base and J lost 8 bases. The germline V gene encodes CDR1 SQVTM and CDR2 ANQGSEA. The chain's CDR3 is CSVEVGDRGEAFF. For the CDR3, the DNA is TGCAGCGTTGAAGTCGGGGACAGGGGGGAAGCTTTCTTT.

J is TRBJ1-1 and V is TRBV19; no clear D. The CDR3 covers 13 residues. Trimming cost V 6 bases and J 1 base, with 9 bases left between them. Per germline, CDR1 LNHDA and CDR2 SQIVND (reference sequence). The CDR3 nucleotides are TGTGCCAGTAGGCCCTCGACGAACACTGAAGCTTTCTTT. Translation gives CASRPSTNTEAFF.

The genes are TRBV5-1 and TRBJ1-4; TRBD1 aligns across 7 bases. J lost 8 bases, V lost 2 bases, and 9 bases had no gene match. This CDR3 spans 15 amino acids. Per the germline V gene, CDR1 is SGHRS and CDR2 is YFSETQ. The CDR3 here is CASSFDRASNEKLFF. The CDR3 DNA reads as TGCGCCAGCAGCTTTGACAGGGCCTCAAACGAAAAACTGTTTTTT.

The chain employs TRBV5-1 and TRBJ1-1; TRBD1 is a possible D gene (6 bases). V was clipped by 3 bases and J by 1 base, with 13 bases between them. Germline V gives CDR1 SGHRS, CDR2 YFSETQ. The CDR3 is 15 amino acids. The CDR3 nucleotides read TGCGCCAGCAGCTGGGGAGGGGGAAGGAACACTGAAGCTTTCTTT. This encodes CASSWGGGRNTEAFF.

The V and J genes are TRBV2 and TRBJ1-1; D is undetermined. Trimming removed 4 bases at V and 1 base at J, with 7 bases between. Germline CDR1 SNHLY, CDR2 FYNNEI. This CDR3 spans 13 amino acids. The CDR3 DNA reads as TGTGCCAGCAGTGCGCAGGCGAACACTGAAGCTTTCTTT. Its translation is CASSAQANTEAFF.

This clone was seen a single time. The chain employs TRBV5-6 and TRBJ1-2; the D is unclear. This CDR3 region has 13 residues. The germline CDR1 and CDR2 sequences are SGHDT and YYEEEE. V dropped 5 bases and J dropped 4 bases, with 12 bases sitting between them. The CDR3 spells CASSPTEGYGYTF. The DNA of the CDR3 is TGTGCCAGCAGTCCAACAGAGGGCTATGGCTACACCTTC. Full variable domain (missing parts from reference TRBV5-6 and TRBJ1-2): DAGVTQSPTHLIKTRGQQVTLRCSPKSGHDTVSWYQQALGQGPQFIFQYYEEEERQRGNFPDRFSGHQFPNYSSELNVNALLLGDSALYLCASSPTEGYGYTFGSGTRLTVV.

The chain employs TRBV2 and TRBJ1-5; D unresolved. The CDR3 totals 15 residues. Trimming took 5 bases from V and 0 from J, leaving 11 bases between them. Germline CDR1 and CDR2: SNHLY and FYNNEI. The CDR3 nucleotides are TGTGCCAGCAGTCCAAGGGTATTTAGCAATCAGCCCCAGCATTTT. Its protein is CASSPRVFSNQPQHF.

The chain links TRBV7-9 to TRBJ1-1, with a possible D match to TRBD1 (6 bases). V was clipped by 3 bases and J by 5 bases, with 16 bases between them. CDR1 and CDR2 from the germline V gene are SEHNR and FQNEAQ (reference sequence). CDR3 length: 15 amino acids. The CDR3: CASSFRGLGGTEAFF. Written as DNA, the CDR3 is TGTGCCAGCAGCTTTCGCGGTTTAGGGGGGACTGAAGCTTTCTTT.

The chain employs TRBV5-6 and TRBJ1-2, with 7 bases identical to TRBD1. Per germline, CDR1 SGHDT and CDR2 YYEEEE. The junction had 9 bases not matched to a gene; V was cut back by 6 bases and J by 4 bases. CDR3 length: 14 amino acids. For the CDR3, the DNA is TGTGCCAGCACCCGAGGGGGCGACCTCTATGGCTACACCTTC. It yields the protein CASTRGGDLYGYTF. The full variable domain, completed using reference TRBV5-6 and TRBJ1-2, is DAGVTQSPTHLIKTRGQQVTLRCSPKSGHDTVSWYQQALGQGPQFIFQYYEEEERQRGNFPDRFSGHQFPNYSSELNVNALLLGDSALYLCASTRGGDLYGYTFGSGTRLTVV.